The next 15 T cell receptor beta chains were all read from a single sample in a study of CD8+CD57+ T cells in acquired aplastic anemia. The use of genomic DNA as template underpinned the TCR beta VDJ and CDR3 profiling. TCRdb ran MiXCR on the reads and lists one entry per CDR3 protein. The table records about 180,000 distinct CDR3 sequences, around 48% of them present only once. Individuals selected for sequencing had exhibited CD8+CD57+ cell expansion on flow cytometry. The source material was sorted CD4+, CD8+, or CD8+CD57+ T cells (not recorded which) from PBMCs. These receptors originate from a human donor with aplastic anemia.

V and J are TRBV24-1 and TRBJ2-5; 11 nucleotides line up with TRBD2. The CDR3 is 13 amino acids. Germline V lookup: CDR1 KGHDR, CDR2 SFDVKD. Trimming took 9 bases from V and 4 from J; bases not matched to a gene: 3. The CDR3 DNA sequence: TGTGCCACCGGACTAGCGGGTGTAGAGACCCAGTACTTC. Amino acid sequence: CATGLAGVETQYF.

The chain carries TRBV24-1 and TRBJ2-4; 8 bases align to TRBD2. The V gene end was trimmed by 6 bases and the J gene end by 7 bases; junction bases not matched to a gene: 1. The germline gives CDR1 KGHDR, CDR2 SFDVKD. The CDR3 extends over 12 amino acids. CDR3 region: CATSSGGNIQYF. The CDR3 nucleotides read TGTGCCACCAGTTCGGGGGGGAACATTCAGTACTTC.

About this clonotype itself: This may be a read error, as it is one base from a much larger clone. Without the conserved terminal phenylalanine or tryptophan, this CDR3 likely stems from a read error. The chain recombines TRBV5-4 with TRBJ1-1; D gene ambiguous. The germline V gene encodes CDR1 SGHNT and CDR2 YYREEE (reference sequence). The CDR3 runs to 14 residues. The V gene lost 4 bases and the J gene lost 2 bases, with 12 bases spanning the gap. The CDR3 sequence: CASSQWAGNTEAFL. In DNA form, the CDR3 reads TGTGCCAGCAGCCAATGGGCGGGAAACACTGAAGCTTTCTTG.

J is TRBJ1-1 and V is TRBV20-1, with TRBD1 identical over 8 bases. Germline V gene sequence: CDR1 DFQATT, CDR2 SNEGSKA (reference sequence). Trimming took 4 bases from V and 1 from J; bases not matched to a gene: 5. CDR3 length: 14 amino acids. The CDR3 region is CSAKAGGGNTEAFF. CDR3 nucleotide sequence: TGCAGTGCTAAAGCAGGGGGCGGGAACACTGAAGCTTTCTTT.

A few counts support this clonotype. The chain links TRBV18 to TRBJ1-1; 8 bases align to TRBD1. Germline CDR1 reads KGHSH; CDR2 reads LQKENI. The CDR3 extends over 14 amino acids. Unmatched junction bases numbered 4, after V lost 3 bases and J lost 4 bases. CDR3 protein: CASSPDRVGTEAFF. CDR3 DNA: TGTGCCAGCTCACCGGACAGGGTGGGCACTGAAGCTTTCTTT.

There are many counts of this clonotype. The V gene is TRBV12-3 or TRBV12-4, the J gene TRBJ2-1; no clear D gene. Trimming left V 3 bases short and J 5 bases short, with 11 bases between. CDR3 length: 14 residues. The chain's CDR3 is CASSFIAPDNEQFF. The DNA for the CDR3 is TGTGCCAGCAGTTTTATTGCTCCAGACAATGAGCAGTTCTTC.

This clonotype was recorded many times. This chain uses TRBV7-2 with TRBJ2-7; 7 nucleotides match TRBD1. Germline V gene lookup returns CDR1 SGHTA and CDR2 FQGNSA. The CDR3 has 16 residues. V gave up 1 base and J gave up 2 bases; unmatched junction bases: 8. CDR3 nucleotides: TGTGCCAGCAGCTTAGGTCCGGACAGGCGACCCTACGAGCAGTACTTC. Its protein is CASSLGPDRRPYEQYF.

Many counts were recorded for this clonotype. V gene TRBV12-3 or TRBV12-4 combines with J gene TRBJ2-2; D is undetermined. The ends were cut back, 6 bases at V and 1 base at J, with 12 bases in the middle. The CDR3 is 15 residues long. CDR3: CASSPSVQNTGELFF. CDR3 bases: TGTGCCAGCAGCCCAAGCGTCCAGAACACCGGGGAGCTGTTTTTT.

As for this clonotype: A much larger clone differs by one base, so this may be a read error. The chain recombines TRBV5-1 with TRBJ1-1, with D uncertain. Germline V gene data show CDR1 as SGHRS and CDR2 as YFSETQ. V gave up 0 bases and J gave up 4 bases, with 10 bases separating them. CDR3 length equals 14 residues. The CDR3 DNA reads TGCGCCAGCAGCTTGGTTCGGATGAGCACTGAAGCTTTCTTT. Translation gives CASSLVRMSTEAFF.

The chain recombines TRBV7-2 with TRBJ2-3, with D uncertain. Germline V lookup: CDR1 SGHTA, CDR2 FQGNSA. V was shortened by 3 bases and J by 5 bases, with 6 bases between the two germline ends. The CDR3 is 12 residues long. CDR3 region: CASSFTVDTQYF. The CDR3, as DNA: TGTGCCAGCAGCTTCACGGTAGATACGCAGTATTTT.

The chain combines TRBV24-1 with TRBJ2-7, with D possibly TRBD2 on 5 matching bases. Trimming pared 4 bases from V and 0 bases from J, leaving 9 bases between. The CDR3 loop spans 14 amino acids. Germline V gives CDR1 KGHDR, CDR2 SFDVKD. The CDR3 nucleotides read TGTGCCACCAGTGACCCGGGGAGCTCCTACGAGCAGTACTTC. This translates into CATSDPGSSYEQYF.

In regard to this clonotype: Compared with germline, one end of the junction differs, possibly owing to a read error. This chain uses TRBV10-2 with TRBJ2-3, with 16 bases matching TRBD2. Germline CDR1 WSHSY, CDR2 SAAADI. This CDR3 has 18 amino acids. The CDR3 protein is CASSLAGTSGGATDTQYF. The DNA for the CDR3 is TGTGCCAGCAGCCTAGCCGGGACTAGCGGGGGGGCAACAGATACGCAGTATTTT.

This rearrangement joins TRBV5-6 to TRBJ2-1, with no clear D. Germline V gene data show CDR1 as SGHDT and CDR2 as YYEEEE. Trimming shortened V by 0 bases and J by 2 bases, and 6 bases separated the two germline ends. The CDR3 covers 14 residues. CDR3 loop: CASSLVRAYNEQFF. DNA of the CDR3: TGTGCCAGCAGCTTGGTCCGGGCCTACAATGAGCAGTTCTTC.

This clonotype was counted a single time. The conserved phenylalanine or tryptophan is not found at the CDR3 terminus, so this likely reflects a read error. As DNA, the CDR3 is TGCAGCGTAGCCCCGACAGGGCGTGAGCAGTACCTC. It encodes CSVAPTGREQYL. The V gene is TRBV29-1, the J gene TRBJ2-7; 7 bases fit TRBD1. CDR1 is SQVTM and CDR2 is ANQGSEA in the germline V gene. The CDR3 contains 12 residues. V trimming: 6 bases; J trimming: 7 bases; junction bases outside the gene matches: 9.

V and J are TRBV9 and TRBJ1-2, with 8 positions matching TRBD1. Losses at the gene ends were 0 bases for V and 4 bases for J; bases not matched to a gene: 5. Germline assignment: CDR1 SGDLS and CDR2 YYNGEE. CDR3 size: 15 residues. The CDR3 is CASSVGQGQPYGYTF. CDR3 bases: TGTGCCAGCAGCGTAGGACAGGGGCAACCCTATGGCTACACCTTC.